This T cell receptor (beta chain) was sequenced in a study of T-cell reconstitution after alpha-beta-depleted transplantation in children. Trimming at V came to 2 bases and at J to 4 bases, leaving 6 bases not matched to a gene. The CDR3 has 15 amino acids. Germline V lookup: CDR1 SGHRS, CDR2 YFSETQ. A library of TCRbeta sequences, prepared with unique molecular identifiers, was generated. TCRdb reprocessed the PCR reads via MiXCR and lists one record per CDR3 protein. This table holds about 540,000 distinct CDR3 sequences, about 16% found once. The chain carries TRBV5-1 and TRBJ2-3; TRBD1 matches at 8 bases. The sequences come from PBMCs from the stem cell graft donor, collected from the stem cell graft. The sequence was collected from a human donor who donated a stem cell graft to a child with acute lymphoblastic leukemia. The CDR3 region is CASSFPGQVSDTQYF. The CDR3 DNA is TGCGCCAGCAGCTTCCCGGGACAGGTTTCAGATACGCAGTATTTT.